The 9 T cell receptor beta chains below were found in one sample sequenced in a study of early T cells in non-severe SARS-CoV-2 infection. TCRdb re-called the 5' RACE reads with MiXCR, one entry per CDR3 protein. The profile shows 70,000 or so distinct CDR3 sequences, around 13% of them singletons. Material for sequencing was whole blood. The receptors originated from an adult who was a healthcare worker with PCR-confirmed SARS-CoV-2 infection or an uninfected control (not recorded which).

This clonotype was counted at least ten times. The gene calls are TRBV28 and TRBJ2-7, with no clear D. Deletions cut 7 bases from V and 7 bases from J, with 11 bases between. The CDR3 sequence is 11 residues long. Germline values: CDR1 MDHEN, CDR2 SYDVKM. The CDR3, as DNA: TGTGCCAGCAACACGAATCGGGAGCAGTACTTC. This sequence encodes CASNTNREQYF. The variable domain in full, completed from reference TRBV28 and TRBJ2-7, reads DVKVTQSSRYLVKRTGEKVFLECVQDMDHENMFWYRQDPGLGLRLIYFSYDVKMKEKGDIPEGYSVSREKKERFSLILESASTNQTSMYLCASNTNREQYFGPGTRLTVT.

This clonotype was counted many times. The chain couples TRBV20-1 to TRBJ2-5, with TRBD2 matching 9 bases. The junction had 12 bases not matched to a gene; V was cut back by 7 bases and J by 3 bases. The length of the CDR3 is 15 residues. The germline V gene has CDR1 DFQATT and CDR2 SNEGSKA (reference sequence). CDR3 DNA: TGCAGTGTTTCCCGAGGTAGCGGGAGCGAAGAGACCCAGTACTTC. This gives the protein CSVSRGSGSEETQYF.

The table lists this clonotype with many counts. CDR3 residues: CASSPGRGGTEAFF. The CDR3 DNA reads TGTGCCAGCTCACCCGGCAGGGGAGGGACTGAAGCTTTCTTT. This chain uses TRBV18 with TRBJ1-1, with D possibly matching TRBD1 (6 bases). Trimming left V 3 bases short and J 5 bases short, with 13 bases between. The V gene's germline CDR1 is KGHSH and CDR2 LQKENI. The CDR3 extends over 14 amino acids.

In the case of this clonotype: This sequence may be a read error, since a much larger clone differs from it by one base. This rearrangement joins TRBV28 to TRBJ2-7; the match to TRBD1 covers 9 bases. Germline values: CDR1 MDHEN, CDR2 SYDVKM. The CDR3 is made up of 14 amino acids. V trimming: 6 bases; J trimming: 3 bases; junction bases outside the gene matches: 6. CDR3 residues: CASSPGTGHYEQYF. The CDR3 region has the DNA TGTGCCAGCAGCCCCGGGACAGGGCACTACGAGCAGTACTTC.

The rearrangement uses TRBV7-2 and TRBJ1-1; no clear D gene. The CDR3 runs 13 residues. Germline V lookup: CDR1 SGHTA, CDR2 FQGNSA. V lost 5 bases and J 1 base, leaving 8 bases between the germline ends. For the CDR3, the DNA is TGTGCCAGCAGCGTGCAAACGAACACTGAAGCTTTCTTT. It codes for CASSVQTNTEAFF.

This clonotype has ten or more counts. This rearrangement joins TRBV27 to TRBJ2-7; D is ambiguous. The CDR3 runs to 13 residues. Trimming took off 4 bases at V and 0 bases at J, with 7 bases between the two ends. CDR1 is MNHEY, CDR2 SMNVEV, per germline (reference sequence). The CDR3 bases are TGTGCCAGCAGTTCCTTGAGCTCCTACGAGCAGTACTTC. Encoded protein: CASSSLSSYEQYF.

The chain uses TRBV27 and TRBJ2-5, with TRBD2 identical over 8 bases. CDR1 is MNHEY, CDR2 SMNVEV, per germline (reference sequence). The CDR3 extends over 12 amino acids. J was trimmed by 5 bases and V by 9 bases; bases with no gene match: 5. This CDR3 is CASSGNMETQYF. Here the CDR3 DNA reads TGTGCCAGTAGCGGGAATATGGAGACCCAGTACTTC.

This clonotype was observed many times. The chain employs TRBV19 and TRBJ2-5; D might be TRBD1 or TRBD2, each matching 5 bases. This CDR3 is built from 14 residues. Trimming shortened V by 5 bases and J by 10 bases, and 20 bases separated the two germline ends. CDR1 LNHDA and CDR2 SQIVND come from the germline V gene (reference sequence). The CDR3 loop reads CASSPFTGPADQYF. As DNA, the CDR3 is TGTGCCAGTAGTCCCTTCACGGGACCCGCGGACCAGTACTTC.

This clonotype was observed a few times. V gene TRBV7-2 combines with J gene TRBJ1-2; a possible D gene is TRBD1 (6 bases). In germline, CDR1 is SGHTA, CDR2 FQGNSA. The CDR3 has 14 residues. V was trimmed by 6 bases and J by 3 bases, leaving 14 bases between them. CDR3 sequence (DNA): TGTGCCAGCAGACTTGGGGGCGGGGACTATGGCTACACCTTC. This codes for CASRLGGGDYGYTF.